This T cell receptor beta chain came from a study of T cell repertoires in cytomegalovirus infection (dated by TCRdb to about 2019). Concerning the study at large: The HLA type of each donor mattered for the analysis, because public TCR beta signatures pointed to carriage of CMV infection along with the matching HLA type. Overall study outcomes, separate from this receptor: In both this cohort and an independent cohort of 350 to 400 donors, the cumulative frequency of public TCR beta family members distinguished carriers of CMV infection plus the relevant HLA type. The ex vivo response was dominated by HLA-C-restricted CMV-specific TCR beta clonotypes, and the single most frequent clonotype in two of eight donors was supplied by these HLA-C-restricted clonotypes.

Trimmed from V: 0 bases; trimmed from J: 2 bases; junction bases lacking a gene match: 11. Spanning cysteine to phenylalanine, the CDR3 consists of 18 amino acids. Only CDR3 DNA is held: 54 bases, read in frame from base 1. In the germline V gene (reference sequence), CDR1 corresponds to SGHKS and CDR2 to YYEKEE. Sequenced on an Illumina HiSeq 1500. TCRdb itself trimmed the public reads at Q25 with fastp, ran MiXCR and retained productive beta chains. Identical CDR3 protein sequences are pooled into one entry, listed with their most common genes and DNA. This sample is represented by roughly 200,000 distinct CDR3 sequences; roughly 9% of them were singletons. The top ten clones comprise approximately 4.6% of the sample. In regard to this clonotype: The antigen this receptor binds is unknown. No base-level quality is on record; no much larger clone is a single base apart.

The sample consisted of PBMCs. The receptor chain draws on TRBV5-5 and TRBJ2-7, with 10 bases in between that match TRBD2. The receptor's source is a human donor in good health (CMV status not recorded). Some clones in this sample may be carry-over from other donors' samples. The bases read TGTGCCAGCAGCTTGGTTGCTAGCGGGGGCCGTATCCCCTACGAGCAGTACTTC. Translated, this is CASSLVASGGRIPYEQYF.